This entry describes one T cell receptor (beta chain). This specimen comes from a study of blood T cell repertoires in COVID-19. About the research overall: There were acute and convalescent COVID-19 samples, and they came from the United States, Italy and Spain. T cells, B-cell-depleted T cells, or PBMCs provided the cDNA or gDNA that served as material.

In the authors' methods: Reference gene primer amplification yielded estimated nucleated cell counts. Data came from immunoSEQ multiplex PCR; TCRdb stores just in-frame clones and leaves some out. That table is the source of V, J and clone size, and D and trimming were worked out from the DNA. The sample lists under 35,000 clones, more than 80% occurring once. Germline V CDR1 and CDR2: SEHNR, FQNEAQ (reference sequence). The V and J ends lost 5 bases and 2 bases, in that order; junction bases with no gene match: 3. This CDR3 is 14 amino acids long. Material: peripheral blood. The chain employs TRBV7-9 and TRBJ1-2, with 9 bases fitting TRBD1. The TCR originated in a human donor in a cohort sampled during active COVID-19. This CDR3 reads CASSRGTGNYGYTF. In DNA, the CDR3 is TGTGCCAGCAGCAGAGGGACAGGGAACTATGGCTACACCTTC. The whole variable domain, filled in from reference TRBV7-9 and TRBJ1-2, reads DTGVSQNPRHKITKRGQNVTFRCDPISEHNRLYWYRQTLGQGPEFLTYFQNEAQLEKSRLLSDRFSAERPKGSFSTLEIQRTEQGDSAMYLCASSRGTGNYGYTFGSGTRLTVV.